The sequence of this T cell receptor beta chain was determined in a study of type 1 and type 2 diabetes patients. Study-level information: The cohort mixed type 1 diabetes, type 2 diabetes and nondiabetic donors.

In its sample, this clonotype was seen a few times. Amplification started from genomic DNA. The TCR beta CDR3 region was amplified using 30 forward and 13 reverse primers. TCRdb ran MiXCR on the multiplex PCR reads and lists one entry per CDR3 protein. The repertoire holds fewer than 350,000 distinct CDR3 sequences, with 40% to 50% as singletons. Losses at the gene ends were 5 bases for V and 5 bases for J; bases not matched to a gene: 6. From germline, CDR1 is SGHVS and CDR2 FNYEAQ. There are 14 residues in the CDR3. The chain has TRBV7-6 and TRBJ2-7; 10 bases agree with TRBD2. The source material was peripheral blood mononuclear cells (PBMCs). This TCR was recovered from a young man with type 2 diabetes. The CDR3 coding sequence is TGTGCCAGCAGCCGCCTAGCGGGAGAGGACGAGCAGTACTTC. It codes for CASSRLAGEDEQYF. Full variable domain (outside the CDR3, taken from reference TRBV7-6 and TRBJ2-7): GAGVSQSPRYKVTKRGQDVALRCDPISGHVSLYWYRQALGQGPEFLTYFNYEAQQDKSGLPNDRFSAERPEGSISTLTIQRTEQRDSAMYRCASSRLAGEDEQYFGPGTRLTVT.